The T cell receptor beta chain under discussion was sequenced for a study of human T cells and chemical hapten exposure. Across the study: Small pooled library volume differences mainly caused per-sample TCR yield variation.

The CDR3 has 16 residues. Trimming cost V 8 bases and J 0 bases, with 14 bases left between them. Germline CDR1 is MNHEY and CDR2 is SVGAGI. TCRdb processed the 5' RACE reads anew with MiXCR; each CDR3 protein has one entry. The repertoire holds 75,000 or so distinct CDR3 sequences, with roughly 15% as singletons. This clonotype has more than one count but fewer than ten. Its target is not known. Study observations and caveats: TCRs at high frequency, those above 1 in 1000, did not change with DPC sensitization.

The study extracted total RNA from unfractionated whole blood. This clonotype was sampled from a female donor in good health. The genes are TRBV6-5 and TRBJ1-6, with D perhaps TRBD1 (6 bases). The CDR3 DNA follows: TGTGCCAGCGGGGCGGACAGCAGCTCCTATAATTCACCCCTCCACTTT. Translated, it gives CASGADSSSYNSPLHF.